Detailed here is one T cell receptor (beta chain). In the study's own analysis: Reference gene primers were amplified, and this amplification served to estimate nucleated cell counts. Clones were sequenced by immunoSEQ multiplex PCR, and TCRdb holds only the in-frame ones, with some missing. The V and J calls and clone size come from that table; D and trimming were worked out from the DNA. The top ten hold 10% to 15% of the sample, which has about 440,000 clones, 88% seen once. The sample originates from a study of blood T cell repertoires in COVID-19. About the study: Donors in the United States, Italy and Spain gave samples during acute or convalescent COVID-19.

This CDR3 is built from 15 residues. J gave up 2 bases and V 3 bases, and 3 bases lay outside the gene matches. The germline gives CDR1 SGHAT, CDR2 FQNNGV. The sequencing input was peripheral blood. The rearrangement uses TRBV11-2 and TRBJ2-7; 11 bases line up with TRBD2. The TCR sequence derives from a woman in her forties or fifties with COVID-19, enrolled during active disease. The CDR3 reads CASSLRLAGPYEQYF. CDR3 nucleotide sequence: TGTGCCAGCAGCTTGAGACTAGCGGGACCCTACGAGCAGTACTTC.